This TCR beta chain was sequenced during a study of OX40 agonist ivuxolimab in advanced cancers. Turning to the study itself: Treatment of patients was with ivuxolimab, an agonistic anti-OX40 (CD134) antibody. Aged about 20 to 80 with a mean of approximately 60 years, they were more than 80% male. Of the participants, over 30% had some prior anti-PD-1, anti-PD-L1 or anti-CTLA-4 therapy, which was allowed.

The table came from immunoSEQ multiplex PCR; TCRdb's copy has only in-frame clones and leaves some out. The sample carries tens of thousands of clones, roughly 86% recorded once. The study sampled blood at baseline, cycle 4 day 1, and cycle 7 day 1. The TCR originated in an adult with an advanced solid tumor such as melanoma, head and neck, liver or kidney cancer. The sequences come from CD4+ or CD8+ T cells sorted from blood, collected in a trial of the OX40 agonist ivuxolimab.

CDR3: CASSQGSRSEQYF. For the CDR3, the DNA is TGTGCCAGCTCACAGGGATCTCGTTCCGAGCAGTACTTC. The chain uses TRBV18 and TRBJ2-7; D ambiguous. V was pared by 4 bases and J by 6 bases, with 13 bases between. CDR3 length: 13 residues. The germline CDR1 and CDR2 sequences are KGHSH and LQKENI.